Described below is a single T cell receptor beta chain sequence and its context. The target antigen is unknown. The sample originates from a study of radiotherapy plus CTLA-4 blockade in lung cancer. Study at large: Among patients, roughly 18% showed objective responses, and about 30% had disease control. The study's findings and limits: The best predictor of response was reported to be early blood T cell clone dynamics, with interferon-beta. Peripheral blood showed expansion of tumor-derived TCR clones after radiotherapy and ipilimumab.

Patients with chemo-refractory metastatic non-small-cell lung cancer received focal radiation plus CTLA-4 blockade with ipilimumab. Produced via immunoSEQ multiplex PCR; TCRdb's table is partial and in-frame only. Altogether over 85,000 clones are present, almost 90% being singletons, with the ten largest covering 4.9%. This clonotype was sampled from a human donor with non-small cell lung cancer that progressed on radiotherapy plus ipilimumab. The sequences come from peripheral blood, collected from a patient treated with radiotherapy plus ipilimumab.

The CDR3 here is CASSEYRFQGADTQYF. CDR3 DNA: TGTGCCAGCAGTGAATATAGATTCCAGGGCGCAGATACGCAGTATTTT. This rearrangement joins TRBV25-1 to TRBJ2-3, with a weak D call TRBD1 (5 bases). V gave up 0 bases and J gave up 4 bases, with 14 bases separating them. This CDR3 region has 16 residues. Germline V CDR1 and CDR2: MGHDK, SYGVNS.